This T cell receptor (beta chain) was identified in a study of lymphopenia after photon versus proton radiotherapy. The repertoire was sequenced with immunoSEQ multiplex PCR; TCRdb's copy has only in-frame clones and lacks some. The table has under 70,000 clones, 92% seen once. V was pared by 0 bases and J by 6 bases, with 13 bases between. Germline V gives CDR1 SGHTS, CDR2 YDEGEE. The CDR3 extends over 15 amino acids. Sequences were derived from peripheral blood, sampled from a patient treated with photon-based radiotherapy. The chain combines TRBV5-8 with TRBJ1-5, with D tentatively TRBD1 (6 bases). This TCR was recovered from a woman between 40 and 50 years old with cholangiocarcinoma. As DNA, the CDR3 is TGTGCCAGCAGCTTGGGAGGGGGGGCTCTTCAGCCCCAGCATTTT. Translation: CASSLGGGALQPQHF.